A selection of T cell receptor beta chains follows, all from one sample in a study of blood T cell repertoires in COVID-19. Profiled with immunoSEQ multiplex PCR; TCRdb holds only in-frame clones, not every one. The repertoire holds about 270,000 clones, with less than 90% as singletons. Material: PBMCs or T cells enriched from blood (not recorded which). These receptors were collected from a woman in her fifties or sixties who had recovered from COVID-19. CDR3s include the opening cysteine and the closing phenylalanine or tryptophan. Each record gives: CDR3 length, clone size, V gene, J gene, D gene, CDR3 protein, CDR3 DNA. D genes are given only for firm matches. Rows give clone size only sometimes, using once, few, many, or a class for an expanded clone.

15,.,TRBV19,TRBJ1-2,.,CASSIDHSGARGYTF,TGTGCCAGTAGTATCGATCATAGTGGGGCGCGGGGCTACACCTTC
15,.,TRBV30,TRBJ1-1,TRBD1,CAWSASETGRTEAFF,TGTGCCTGGAGTGCATCCGAGACAGGGAGGACTGAAGCTTTCTTT
14,.,TRBV5-4,TRBJ1-2,TRBD1,CASSSTGGAGGYTF,TGTGCCAGCAGCTCGACAGGGGGTGCTGGTGGCTACACCTTC
15,.,TRBV2,TRBJ2-5,.,CASSGSGQRWETQYF,TGTGCCAGCAGTGGGTCCGGACAGCGGTGGGAGACCCAGTACTTC
12,.,TRBV7-2,TRBJ1-4,.,CASSGPLEKLFF,TGTGCCAGCAGCGGGCCCCTAGAAAAACTGTTTTTT
15,.,TRBV30,TRBJ1-3,.,CAWTRDRIAGNTIYF,TGTGCCTGGACCCGAGACAGGATCGCTGGAAACACCATATATTTT
15,.,TRBV30,TRBJ2-1,TRBD1,CAWAEGQGTYNEQFF,TGTGCCTGGGCCGAGGGACAGGGGACATACAATGAGCAGTTCTTC
18,.,TRBV27,TRBJ1-3,.,CASSLPAFIGARGYTIYF,TGTGCCAGCAGTTTACCCGCCTTTATAGGGGCTAGGGGGTACACCATATATTTT
15,.,TRBV5-4,TRBJ1-3,TRBD1,CASSLAGGSGNTIYF,TGTGCCAGCAGCTTGGCAGGGGGCTCTGGAAACACCATATATTTT
11,.,TRBV19,TRBJ1-5,TRBD1,CAGTGFQPQHF,TGTGCCGGGACAGGTTTTCAGCCCCAGCATTTT
15,once,TRBV28,TRBJ1-3,.,CASKSTPNAGNTIYF,TGTGCCAGCAAATCAACACCCAATGCTGGAAACACCATATATTTT
13,.,TRBV7-2,TRBJ1-2,.,CASSSSGGIGYTF,TGTGCCAGCAGTTCATCCGGGGGGATAGGCTACACCTTC
14,.,TRBV7-2,TRBJ1-1,.,CASSLETRGTEAFF,TGTGCCAGCAGCTTAGAGACGCGGGGCACTGAAGCTTTCTTT
14,.,TRBV14,TRBJ2-6,.,CASSSQWGANVLTF,TGTGCCAGCAGCTCACAGTGGGGGGCCAACGTCCTGACTTTC
14,.,TRBV7-3,TRBJ2-5,TRBD1,CASSRGQGGETQYF,TGTGCCAGCAGCAGAGGACAGGGAGGAGAGACCCAGTACTTC
13,.,TRBV7-9,TRBJ2-5,.,CASSSWLAPTRYF,TGTGCCAGCAGCTCATGGCTAGCCCCCACGAGGTACTTC
16,.,TRBV18,TRBJ2-1,.,CASSNPRDTVGDEQFF,TGTGCCAGCTCTAATCCCCGGGACACGGTTGGGGATGAGCAGTTCTTC
13,.,TRBV3-1/TRBV3-2,TRBJ1-1,.,CASSSIRDTEAFF,TGTGCCAGCAGTTCTATCCGGGACACTGAAGCTTTCTTT
14,.,TRBV13,TRBJ1-6,.,CASSLGDLDSPLHF,TGTGCCAGCAGCTTAGGCGACTTGGATTCACCCCTCCACTTT
16,.,TRBV28,TRBJ1-4,.,CASSLNQGGANEKLFF,TGTGCCAGCAGTTTAAACCAGGGAGGAGCTAATGAAAAACTGTTTTTT
14,.,TRBV28,TRBJ1-2,.,CASSPTGLNYGYTF,TGTGCCAGCAGCCCGACAGGACTTAACTATGGCTACACCTTC
14,.,TRBV6-5,TRBJ1-1,.,CASSYRHRGTEAFF,TGTGCCAGCAGTTATAGACACCGAGGGACTGAAGCTTTCTTT
12,.,TRBV28,TRBJ2-7,TRBD1,CASTGGSYEQYF,TGTGCCAGCACAGGGGGCTCCTACGAGCAGTACTTC
14,.,TRBV6-2/TRBV6-3,TRBJ1-2,.,CASSYGQGNYGYTF,TGTGCCAGCAGTTACGGGCAGGGAAACTATGGCTACACCTTC
16,.,TRBV6-2/TRBV6-3,TRBJ1-2,TRBD1,CASSRRPGQGMYGYTF,TGTGCCAGCAGCCGAAGACCGGGACAGGGAATGTACGGCTACACCTTC
16,.,TRBV6-5,TRBJ2-7,TRBD1,CASSYRDRGASYEQYF,TGTGCCAGCAGTTACCGGGACAGGGGGGCCTCCTACGAGCAGTACTTC
19,.,TRBV4-2,TRBJ2-3,TRBD2,CASSSQEISSGSSTDTQYF,TGTGCCAGCAGCAGCCAAGAAATTTCTAGCGGGAGTAGCACAGATACGCAGTATTTT
14,.,TRBV19,TRBJ2-7,TRBD1,CASRTGGPTYEQYF,TGTGCCAGTAGGACAGGGGGCCCTACCTACGAGCAGTACTTC
12,.,TRBV11-2,TRBJ1-2,.,CASSEENYGYTF,TGTGCCAGCAGCGAGGAGAACTATGGCTACACCTTC
14,.,TRBV4-3,TRBJ2-7,.,CASSQVARTYEQYF,TGCGCCAGCAGCCAAGTAGCCAGAACGTACGAGCAGTACTTC
15,.,TRBV27,TRBJ1-6,.,CASSFTSPRDSPLHF,TGTGCCAGCAGTTTTACGTCCCCCCGGGATTCACCCCTCCACTTT
13,.,TRBV5-5,TRBJ1-1,.,CASSLSGDTEAFF,TGTGCCAGCAGCCTCTCAGGGGACACTGAAGCTTTCTTT
15,.,TRBV2,TRBJ2-5,TRBD2,CASSENSGRGETQYF,TGTGCCAGCAGTGAAAATAGCGGGAGGGGGGAGACCCAGTACTTC
14,once,TRBV7-9,TRBJ2-3,.,CASSLAGAADTQYF,TGTGCCAGCAGCTTAGCGGGAGCAGCAGATACGCAGTATTTT
14,.,TRBV28,TRBJ1-5,TRBD1,CASSLPGGYQPQHF,TGTGCCAGCAGTTTACCAGGGGGCTATCAGCCCCAGCATTTT
14,.,TRBV3-1/TRBV3-2,TRBJ1-2,.,CASSQAVAANGYTF,TGTGCCAGCAGCCAAGCGGTGGCGGCTAATGGCTACACCTTC
15,few,TRBV5-4,TRBJ2-1,TRBD2,CASSPTSGKYNEQFF,TGTGCCAGCAGCCCGACTAGCGGGAAATACAATGAGCAGTTCTTC